The following is a T cell receptor beta chain sequence with its context. Enrollment of patients from Seattle took place during active infection, with longitudinal follow-up. Germline lookup yields CDR1 SGHAT and CDR2 FQNNGV. V shed 3 bases and J 5 bases; nucleotides not matched to a gene: 2. The CDR3 is made up of 15 amino acids. The data belong to a study of blood T cell repertoires in COVID-19. Method: immunoSEQ multiplex PCR; TCRdb's copy keeps in-frame clones and lacks some. The table records around 360,000 clones, around 87% of them present only once. This TCR was sampled from a woman aged 25 to 39 with COVID-19, enrolled during active disease. Source material: peripheral blood. The rearrangement joins TRBV11-2 to TRBJ2-2, with 11 bases fitting TRBD2. Here the CDR3 reads CASSLGLAETGELFF. As DNA, the CDR3 is TGTGCCAGCAGCTTGGGACTAGCGGAAACCGGGGAGCTGTTTTTT.